One and the same sample provided the 7 T cell receptor beta chains below, sequenced in a study of blood T cell repertoires in COVID-19. Profiling relied on immunoSEQ multiplex PCR, and the TCRdb table lists in-frame clones only, not all of them. This sample has about 250,000 clones, with about four fifths found just once. Sequencing input: peripheral blood. The source of these receptors is a person aged 70 to 85 with COVID-19, enrolled during active disease.

The chain joins TRBV30 to TRBJ2-1, with 14 positions matching TRBD2. The CDR3 consists of 18 residues. V lost 2 bases and J lost 0; bases outside the gene matches: 6. From germline, CDR1 is GTSNPN and CDR2 SVGIG (reference sequence). In nucleotides, the CDR3 is TGTGCCTGGAGTACGGGACTAGCGGGAGAAGGCTCCTACAATGAGCAGTTCTTC. Amino acid sequence: CAWSTGLAGEGSYNEQFF.

V gene TRBV5-1 combines with J gene TRBJ2-1; 9 nucleotides line up with TRBD2. Per the germline V gene, CDR1 is SGHRS and CDR2 is YFSETQ. After removal of 4 bases from V and 4 bases from J, the junction contained 12 bases not matched to a gene. The CDR3 consists of 17 residues. CDR3 DNA: TGCGCCAGCAGCGGCGTGGGGCTAGCGGGAACGTACAATGAGCAGTTCTTC. Translated: CASSGVGLAGTYNEQFF.

This chain uses TRBV4-1 with TRBJ1-2, with D perhaps matching TRBD1 (6 bases). The CDR3 spans 17 residues. Germline V gene lookup returns CDR1 MGHRA and CDR2 YSYEKL. With 0 bases removed from V and 4 bases from J, the gap between germline ends came to 18 bases. The CDR3 sequence: CASSQDWGRGPLYGYTF. The DNA for the CDR3 is TGCGCCAGCAGCCAAGATTGGGGGCGAGGCCCCCTCTATGGCTACACCTTC.

This rearrangement joins TRBV11-3 to TRBJ2-2; D gene uncertain. V lost 1 base and J 5 bases, leaving 5 bases between the germline ends. The CDR3 totals 13 residues. Germline V gene data show CDR1 as SGHNT and CDR2 as YENEEA. The CDR3 reads CASSLAQTGELFF. Here the CDR3 DNA reads TGTGCCAGCAGCTTAGCACAGACCGGGGAGCTGTTTTTT.

This chain joins TRBV5-4 and TRBJ2-7; 9 bases line up with TRBD2. After removal of 0 bases from V and 7 bases from J, the junction contained 8 bases not matched to a gene. There are 15 residues in the CDR3. From germline, CDR1 is SGHNT and CDR2 YYREEE (reference sequence). CDR3 sequence: CASSLDAGGPGEQYF. CDR3 coding DNA: TGTGCCAGCAGCTTGGATGCGGGGGGGCCGGGAGAGCAGTACTTC.

The rearrangement links TRBV7-2 to TRBJ1-1; 9 bases align to TRBD1. The V gene end was trimmed by 1 base and the J gene end by 11 bases; junction bases not matched to a gene: 14. The germline V gene encodes CDR1 SGHTA and CDR2 FQGNSA. This CDR3 contains 16 residues. CDR3 protein: CASSLEVGQGIYSAFF. The CDR3, as DNA: TGTGCCAGCAGCTTAGAAGTGGGACAGGGTATATACTCGGCTTTCTTT. Drawing the rest from reference TRBV7-2 and TRBJ1-1, the complete variable domain is GAGVSQSPSNKVTEKGKDVELRCDPISGHTALYWYRQSLGQGLEFLIYFQGNSAPDKSGLPSDRFSAERTGGSVSTLTIQRTQQEDSAVYLCASSLEVGQGIYSAFFGQGTRLTVV.

The chain carries TRBV27 and TRBJ2-7; the match to TRBD1 covers 11 bases. CDR1 MNHEY and CDR2 SMNVEV come from the germline V gene (reference sequence). This CDR3 spans 12 amino acids. After removal of 6 bases from V and 12 bases from J, the junction contained 7 bases not matched to a gene. The chain's CDR3 is CASSSGTGGLYF. CDR3 bases: TGTGCCAGCAGCTCCGGGACAGGGGGACTGTACTTC.